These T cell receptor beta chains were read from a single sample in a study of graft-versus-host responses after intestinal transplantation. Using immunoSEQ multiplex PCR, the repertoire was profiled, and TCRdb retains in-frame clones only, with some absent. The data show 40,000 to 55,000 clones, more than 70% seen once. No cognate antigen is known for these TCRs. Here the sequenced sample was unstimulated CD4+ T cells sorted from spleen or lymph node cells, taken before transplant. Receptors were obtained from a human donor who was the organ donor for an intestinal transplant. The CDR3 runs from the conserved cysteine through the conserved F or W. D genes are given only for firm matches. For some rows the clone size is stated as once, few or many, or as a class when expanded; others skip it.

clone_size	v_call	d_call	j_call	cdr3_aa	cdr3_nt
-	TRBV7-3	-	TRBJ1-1	CASSLQGGGVNTEAFF	TGTGCCAGCAGCCTGCAGGGAGGAGGGGTTAACACTGAAGCTTTCTTT
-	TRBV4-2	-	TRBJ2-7	CASSQELASVTYEQYF	TGTGCCAGCAGCCAAGAATTAGCTAGCGTAACCTACGAGCAGTACTTC
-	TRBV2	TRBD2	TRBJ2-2	CASSVLAGASTGELFF	TGTGCCAGCAGTGTTCTAGCGGGAGCCAGCACCGGGGAGCTGTTTTTT
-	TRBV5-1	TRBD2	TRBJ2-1	CASSLGPTSGSRNEQFF	TGCGCCAGCAGCTTGGGCCCCACTAGCGGGAGTAGAAATGAGCAGTTCTTC
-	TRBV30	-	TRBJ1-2	CAWSRVGNYGYTF	TGTGCCTGGAGCCGGGTCGGCAACTATGGCTACACCTTC
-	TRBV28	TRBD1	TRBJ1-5	CASSPYRGWQPQHF	TGTGCCAGCAGTCCCTACAGGGGCTGGCAGCCCCAGCATTTT
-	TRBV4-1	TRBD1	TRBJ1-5	CASSQLTGVQPQHF	TGCGCCAGCAGCCAACTAACAGGGGTTCAGCCCCAGCATTTT
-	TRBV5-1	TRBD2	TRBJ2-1	CASSSGLAATSYNEQFF	TGCGCCAGCAGCTCGGGACTAGCGGCTACTTCCTACAATGAGCAGTTCTTC
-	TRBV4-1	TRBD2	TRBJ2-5	CASSQDIAGGETQYF	TGCGCCAGCAGCCAAGATATAGCGGGAGGAGAGACCCAGTACTTC
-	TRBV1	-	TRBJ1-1	CTSSQPGRRALNTEAFF	TGCACCAGCAGCCAACCTGGCAGGAGGGCCCTGAACACTGAAGCTTTCTTT
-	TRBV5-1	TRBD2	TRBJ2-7	CASSPTSGSYEQYF	TGCGCCAGCAGCCCGACTAGCGGCTCCTACGAGCAGTACTTC
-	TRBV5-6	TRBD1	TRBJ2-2	CASSTGQFVGGELFF	TGTGCCAGCAGCACGGGACAGTTTGTTGGCGGGGAGCTGTTTTTT
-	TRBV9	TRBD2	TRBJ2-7	CASSAGLAGDRYEQYF	TGTGCCAGCAGCGCAGGACTAGCGGGAGATCGGTACGAGCAGTACTTC
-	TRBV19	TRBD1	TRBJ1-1	CASSRPDRANTEAFF	TGTGCCAGTTCGCGTCCGGACAGGGCGAACACTGAAGCTTTCTTT
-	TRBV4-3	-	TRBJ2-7	CASSPSSVFSYEQYF	TGCGCCAGCAGCCCGTCTAGCGTCTTCTCCTACGAGCAGTACTTC
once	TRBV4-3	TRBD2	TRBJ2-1	CASSQGGLARNEQFF	TGCGCCAGCAGCCAAGGGGGACTAGCGAGGAATGAGCAGTTCTTC
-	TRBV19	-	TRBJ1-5	CASSMGGDSNQPQHF	TGTGCCAGTAGTATGGGGGGGGATAGCAATCAGCCCCAGCATTTT
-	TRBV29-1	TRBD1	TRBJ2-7	CSALTPGQGTNEQYF	TGCAGCGCCCTAACTCCGGGACAGGGGACCAACGAGCAGTACTTC
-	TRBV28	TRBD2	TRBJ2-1	CASWASGSEQFF	TGTGCCAGCTGGGCTAGCGGGAGTGAGCAGTTCTTC
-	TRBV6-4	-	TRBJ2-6	CASTRLGANVLTF	TGTGCCAGCACTCGTCTAGGGGCCAACGTCCTGACTTTC
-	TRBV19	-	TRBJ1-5	CASSTRTANQPQHF	TGTGCCAGTAGTACCCGGACAGCTAATCAGCCCCAGCATTTT
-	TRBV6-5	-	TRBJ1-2	CASSDGTPPGYTF	TGTGCCAGCAGTGACGGGACACCCCCTGGCTACACCTTC
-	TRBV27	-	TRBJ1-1	CATKRLQNTEAFF	TGTGCCACCAAGCGACTACAAAACACTGAAGCTTTCTTT
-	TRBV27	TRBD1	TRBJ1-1	CASSLISQGARTEAFF	TGTGCCAGCAGTTTAATTTCCCAGGGGGCGCGGACTGAAGCTTTCTTT
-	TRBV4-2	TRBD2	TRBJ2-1	CASSQALAGAQQFF	TGTGCCAGCAGCCAAGCCCTAGCGGGTGCCCAGCAGTTCTTC
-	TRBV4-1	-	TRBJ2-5	CASSLQGTYQETQYF	TGCGCCAGCAGCCTCCAGGGGACGTACCAAGAGACCCAGTACTTC